The present T cell receptor (beta chain) was sequenced within a study of PD-1 blockade in classical Hodgkin lymphoma. Study-wide results and limits: Reported findings placed baseline TCR diversity lower in newly diagnosed patients (compared with healthy donors). CD4+ TCR diversity, unlike CD8+, rose significantly by C4D1. Any patient who commenced nivolumab under 1 year after ASCT was excluded.

Each patient relapsed following autologous stem cell transplantation, and prior brentuximab vedotin exposure differed. The ends lost 3 bases at V and 6 bases at J; junction bases unmatched: 9. This CDR3 is 16 amino acids long. Germline loops: CDR1 SGHTA, CDR2 FQGTGA. Repertoires were generated with immunoSEQ multiplex PCR, while TCRdb's copy carries only in-frame clones and drops some. The sample has 13,000 or so clones; over 80% are singletons. As to this clone: Its target is unknown.

The chain combines TRBV7-3 with TRBJ2-1, with 9 positions matching TRBD2. This sample comprised peripheral blood mononuclear cells (PBMCs), obtained at baseline. This TCR derives from a human donor with classical Hodgkin lymphoma. The CDR3 DNA reads TGTGCCAGCAGCTTGGGAAGGCTAGCGGGGATCAATGAGCAGTTCTTC. This gives the protein CASSLGRLAGINEQFF.